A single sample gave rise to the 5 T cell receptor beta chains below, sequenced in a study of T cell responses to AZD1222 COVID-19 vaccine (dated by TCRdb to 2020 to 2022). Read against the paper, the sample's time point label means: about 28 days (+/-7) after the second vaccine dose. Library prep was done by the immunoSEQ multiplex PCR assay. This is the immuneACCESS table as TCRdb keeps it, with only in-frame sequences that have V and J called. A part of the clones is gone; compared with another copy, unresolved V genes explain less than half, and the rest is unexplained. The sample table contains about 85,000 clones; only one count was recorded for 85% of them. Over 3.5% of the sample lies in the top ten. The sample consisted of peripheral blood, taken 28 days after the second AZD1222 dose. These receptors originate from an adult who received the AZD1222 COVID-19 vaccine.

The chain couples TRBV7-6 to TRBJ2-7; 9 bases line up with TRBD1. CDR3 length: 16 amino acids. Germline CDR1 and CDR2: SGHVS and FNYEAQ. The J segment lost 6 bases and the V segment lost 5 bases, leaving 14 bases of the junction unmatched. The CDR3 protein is CASSHDVPGQGLEQYF. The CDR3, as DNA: TGTGCCAGCAGCCACGACGTCCCGGGACAGGGCCTCGAGCAGTACTTC.

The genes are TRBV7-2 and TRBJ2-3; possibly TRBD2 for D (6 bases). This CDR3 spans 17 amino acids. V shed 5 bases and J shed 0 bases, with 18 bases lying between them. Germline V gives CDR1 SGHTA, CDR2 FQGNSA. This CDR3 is CASSAPLADSSTDTQYF. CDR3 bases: TGTGCCAGCAGCGCCCCCTTAGCGGATTCTAGCACAGATACGCAGTATTTT.

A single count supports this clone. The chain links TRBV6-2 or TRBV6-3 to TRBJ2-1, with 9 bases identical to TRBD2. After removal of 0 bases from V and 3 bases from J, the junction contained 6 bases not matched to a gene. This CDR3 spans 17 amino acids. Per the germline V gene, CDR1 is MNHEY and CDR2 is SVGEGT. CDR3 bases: TGTGCCAGCAGTTACTCGAGTTCTAGCGGGGTCTACAATGAGCAGTTCTTC. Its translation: CASSYSSSSGVYNEQFF.

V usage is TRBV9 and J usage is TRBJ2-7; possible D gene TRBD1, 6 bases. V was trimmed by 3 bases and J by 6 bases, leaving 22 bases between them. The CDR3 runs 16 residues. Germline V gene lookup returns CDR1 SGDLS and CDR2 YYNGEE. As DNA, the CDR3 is TGTGCCAGCAGCGATCGAGCGTCAGGGGTTTTAGGCGAGCAGTACTTC. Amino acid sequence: CASSDRASGVLGEQYF.

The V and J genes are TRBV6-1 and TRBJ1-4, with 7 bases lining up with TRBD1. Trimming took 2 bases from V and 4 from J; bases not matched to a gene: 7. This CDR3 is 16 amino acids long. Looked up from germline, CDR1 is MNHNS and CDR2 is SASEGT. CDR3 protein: CASSEFGGQHNEKLFF. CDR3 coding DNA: TGTGCCAGCAGTGAATTCGGGGGACAGCATAATGAAAAACTGTTTTTT.